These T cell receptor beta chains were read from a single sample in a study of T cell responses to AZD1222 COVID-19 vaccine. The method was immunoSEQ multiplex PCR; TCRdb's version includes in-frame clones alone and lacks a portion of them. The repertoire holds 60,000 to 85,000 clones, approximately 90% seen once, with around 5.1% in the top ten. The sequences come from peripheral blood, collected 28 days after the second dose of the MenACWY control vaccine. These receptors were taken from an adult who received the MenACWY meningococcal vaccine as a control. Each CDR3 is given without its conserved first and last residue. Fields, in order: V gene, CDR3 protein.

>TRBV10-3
AISALGLYEQY
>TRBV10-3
AISESNMYEQY
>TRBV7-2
ASRTLAEETQY
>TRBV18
ASSPSAGGGGPSSYNEQF
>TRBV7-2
ASSPGGAEKLF
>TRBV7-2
ASSLSQAGGQPQH
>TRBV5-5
ASSFQVSYEQY
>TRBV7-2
ASSLGPGLGNEQF
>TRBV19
ASSIGPYTQY
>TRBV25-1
ASSEFMGATGAF
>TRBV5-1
ASSAQVGSETQY
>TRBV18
ASSSPIAGERYNEQF
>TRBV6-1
ASSEAYLNTGELF
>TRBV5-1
ASSARPQNTEAF
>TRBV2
ASSDRRFNEKLF
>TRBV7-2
ASSPRGGANYGYT
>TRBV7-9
ASSLAPNSAEQY
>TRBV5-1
ASSPSGWSYNEQF
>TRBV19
ASSIRDGIYEQY
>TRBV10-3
AIYFREWQPQH
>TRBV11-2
ASSLERTGMKAF
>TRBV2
ASSADRDGNTIY
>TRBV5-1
ASSSTANTEAF
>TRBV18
ASSRDRVDNEQF
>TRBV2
ASNIRTGAYEQY
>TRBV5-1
ASSATVNTEAF
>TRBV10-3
AISLGGGSQPQH
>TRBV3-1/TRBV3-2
ASSHWGEANEKLF
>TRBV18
ASSPPQENTGELF
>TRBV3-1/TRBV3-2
ASSQLRNTEAF
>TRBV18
ASSPEEGQPQH
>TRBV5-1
ASSPVGGNIQY
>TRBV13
ASSPQHKRGAHEQF
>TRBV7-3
ASSRGQMSNQPQH
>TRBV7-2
ASSFGQGDGYT
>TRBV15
ATSTQRNQPQH
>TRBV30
AWTTGVGNTIY
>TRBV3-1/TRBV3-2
ASSLQGGTGELF
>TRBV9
ASSVAVNYEQY
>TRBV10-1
ATGGTS
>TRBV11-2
ASSSRRRTTVGGLYEQY
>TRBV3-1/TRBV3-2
ASSTRVNEQF
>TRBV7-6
ASSPGFAPLAGSPSFTDTQY
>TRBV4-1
ASSHGQGNQPQH
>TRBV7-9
ASRRTAGVYEQY
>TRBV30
AWSGNGGNYGYT
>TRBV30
AWSGTSVSGGTEAF
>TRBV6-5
ASSYDREVGEAF
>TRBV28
ASSLKTRGSNQPQH
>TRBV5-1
ASSRQLAASYNEQF
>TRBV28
ASSKSGGPQETQY
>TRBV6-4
ASSAFISKAF
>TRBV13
ASSLGRGLAGGKEETQY
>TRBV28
ASSLYREQY
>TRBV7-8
ASSLKQGTTNEKLF
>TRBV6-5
ASRPTVAPEAF
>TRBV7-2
ASSTRQGANSPLH
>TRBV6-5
ASSTMEGQAYGYT
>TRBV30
AWSVRDRRLPLYGYT